This T cell receptor beta chain is drawn from a study of T cell responses to AZD1222 COVID-19 vaccine (dated by TCRdb to the early 2020s). Notes on the research overall: A total of 233 trial participants underwent TCR sequencing, of whom around 210 had received two doses of AZD1222 and roughly 26 had received two doses of the MenACWY control vaccine. Enrollment into the trials was organized by age into subgroups of 18-55, 56-69 and 70-plus years, and those subgroups contained roughly 150, 30 and 60 TCR-sequenced participants, respectively. Overall study results and their limits: Participants were mostly white British, with more females than males. The authors suggested clonal diversity may have been underestimated. Vaccine-associated CD4 TCRs spanned the whole spike protein, with dominant responses in regions 160-218 and 743-854. Conclusions about previously exposed vaccinees are limited, since just 6 or 7 AZD1222 recipients were seropositive for SARS-CoV-2 at baseline. Epitopes outside the regions mutated in the B.1.351 and B.1.1.7 variants were reportedly recognized by nearly half of the unique spike-specific TCRs. After two AZD1222 doses, spike-specific TCR breadth and depth were significantly higher than at day 0 and than in MenACWY recipients. Because no day 14 peak-response samples were available, the repertoires could be characterized only after the peak T cell response. In the small 56-69-year group, the increase in depth fell short of significance, most likely because of low power.

In the germline V gene, CDR1 corresponds to LGHNA and CDR2 to YNFKEQ. For this chain, trimming is 1 base at the V end and 4 bases at the J end, and the number of junction bases without a gene match is 9. Spanning cysteine to phenylalanine, the CDR3 consists of 16 amino acids. The only DNA kept is the CDR3, 48 bases in frame from the first base. The time point tag for this specimen amounts to: about 28 days (+/-7) after the second vaccine dose. AZD1222 recipients given second doses at about 4 weeks or at about 12 weeks were pooled, since spike-specific TCR depth and breadth were not found to differ between the two schedules. Samples from vaccinated people were obtained from the UK trials COV001 and COV002, which included a single-blind randomized controlled phase 2/3 trial of AZD1222 (ChAdOx1 nCoV-19) in healthy adults. For TCRbeta chain sequencing, PBMC samples were collected from trial participants at day 0 and at day 28 after the second dose.

The CDR3 regions of human TCRbeta chains were subjected to immunosequencing. Processing in the source paper ran as follows. Repertoire TCRs were matched against a reference library of SARS-CoV-2-specific TCRs generated with the MIRA antigen-specificity platform. Breadth was defined as the fraction of unique TCRs that were SARS-CoV-2-associated, and depth was defined as the fraction of total T cells that were SARS-CoV-2-associated. Using the MIRA data, each spike-specific TCR was mapped to the spike region that the TCR reacts to and placed in a CD4 or CD8 class. Log10-transformed breadth and depth values were compared by one-way ANOVA with Sidak's multiple comparisons tests. TCRdb took over this immuneACCESS table, retaining in-frame rearrangements with V and J assigned. Such tables are incomplete; in checked studies, under half of the missing clones stem from an unresolved V gene, and the remainder is unexplained. That table supplies the V and J calls and clone size; D and trimming were determined from the DNA. Here the sample has over 110,000 clones; 90% occur a single time. 1.5% to 2% of the sample rests with the top ten.

As concerns this clone: Its antigen is still unknown. Nothing much larger sits one base from this clone, and base qualities are not available.

The sequencing here drew on peripheral blood, taken 28 days after the second AZD1222 dose. The source is an adult who received the AZD1222 COVID-19 vaccine. Recombination linked TRBV4-2 to TRBJ2-5, and 7 junction bases match TRBD2. CDR3 sequence: CASSQAAGEARETQYF. The bases read TGTGCCAGCAGCCAAGCGGCGGGAGAGGCAAGAGAGACCCAGTACTTC.